A single sample is the source of the 26 T cell receptor beta chains below, sequenced in a study of technical replicates of blood from a few donors. Sequenced by immunoSEQ multiplex PCR; TCRdb stores in-frame clones only, minus some. The table shows 65,000 to 95,000 clones, with 85% to 95% occurring only once. Sequenced: T cells isolated from PBMCs. The receptors come from a human donor in good health.

This clone has a single count. The CDR3 loop is CASSRQRIQETQYF. CDR3 sequence (DNA): TGTGCCAGCAGTCGTCAGAGGATCCAAGAGACCCAGTACTTC. This chain uses TRBV25-1 with TRBJ2-5; D unclear. Trimming stripped 5 bases from V and 1 base from J, with 11 bases between. The CDR3 totals 14 residues. Germline V gene lookup returns CDR1 MGHDK and CDR2 SYGVNS.

This clone has just a few counts. This chain connects TRBV19 to TRBJ1-5; 8 positions match TRBD1. This CDR3 is built from 16 residues. V trimming: 4 bases; J trimming: 2 bases; junction bases outside the gene matches: 7. The germline CDR1 and CDR2 sequences are LNHDA and SQIVND (reference sequence). The CDR3 here is CASSTSGQGGNQPQHF. In DNA form, the CDR3 reads TGTGCCAGTAGTACCTCCGGACAGGGCGGCAATCAGCCCCAGCATTTT.

This clone appeared a single time. The chain carries TRBV6-5 and TRBJ1-3; TRBD1 matches 9 bases. This CDR3 has 15 amino acids. CDR1 is MNHEY and CDR2 is SVGAGI in the germline V gene. V dropped 6 bases and J dropped 2; count of bases not matched to a gene: 5. The CDR3 here is CASRIHRGPGNTIYF. DNA of the CDR3: TGTGCCAGCAGGATCCACAGGGGGCCTGGAAACACCATATATTTT.

The chain couples TRBV30 to TRBJ2-7, with TRBD2 matching over 7 bases. Germline CDR1 GTSNPN, CDR2 SVGIG (reference sequence). J was trimmed by 2 bases and V by 4 bases; bases with no gene match: 14. The CDR3 covers 16 residues. The CDR3 DNA reads as TGTGCCTGGAAGGGAGATTTGGCTAGCGGCACCTACGAGCAGTACTTC. It is translated as CAWKGDLASGTYEQYF.

This chain joins TRBV19 and TRBJ1-2; D gene unclear. Trimming shortened V by 7 bases and J by 0 bases, and 15 bases separated the two germline ends. Germline-derived CDR1 and CDR2 are LNHDA and SQIVND (reference sequence). This CDR3 spans 15 amino acids. The CDR3 loop is CASTNLLAPNYGYTF. CDR3 in DNA: TGTGCCAGTACCAATCTCCTGGCCCCTAACTATGGCTACACCTTC.

This clone was counted once. The CDR3 is CASSLVVQYNEQFF. The CDR3 DNA reads as TGCGCCAGCAGCTTGGTTGTCCAGTACAATGAGCAGTTCTTC. This sequence joins TRBV5-1 and TRBJ2-1; D uncertain. The V and J ends lost 0 bases and 4 bases respectively, with 8 bases between them. Germline V lookup: CDR1 SGHRS, CDR2 YFSETQ. CDR3 length: 14 residues.

V usage is TRBV5-1 and J usage is TRBJ1-3; D gene ambiguous. V lost 1 base, J lost 4 bases, and 15 bases lay in between. Germline CDR1 SGHRS, CDR2 YFSETQ. The CDR3 totals 16 residues. The DNA for the CDR3 is TGCGCCAGCAGCTTGTCGATCGGTTTTCAAGGAAACACCATATATTTT. Its protein product is CASSLSIGFQGNTIYF.

The gene calls are TRBV9 and TRBJ1-4, with TRBD1 identical over 7 bases. J lost 10 bases, V lost 1 base, and 7 bases had no gene match. The CDR3 runs 14 residues. The germline V gene has CDR1 SGDLS and CDR2 YYNGEE. The CDR3 here is CASSVYRGGGKLFF. The CDR3 bases are TGTGCCAGCAGCGTATACAGGGGCGGAGGAAAACTGTTTTTT.

The sample holds one count of this clone. CDR3 sequence: CAWSVLGGGDGYTF. CDR3 in DNA: TGTGCCTGGAGTGTACTAGGCGGAGGGGATGGCTACACCTTC. The chain couples TRBV30 to TRBJ1-2; weak D call: TRBD1 (5 bases). CDR3 length: 14 amino acids. Trimming shortened V by 0 bases and J by 6 bases, and 14 bases separated the two germline ends. CDR1 and CDR2 (germline): GTSNPN, SVGIG (reference sequence).

This clone has only one observation. The rearrangement links TRBV6-1 to TRBJ1-2; D unresolved. Trimming pared 2 bases from V and 4 bases from J, leaving 5 bases between. This CDR3 comprises 12 residues. Germline assignment: CDR1 MNHNS and CDR2 SASEGT. CDR3 in DNA: TGTGCCAGCAGTGAAACGGGCTATGGCTACACCTTC. Its protein product is CASSETGYGYTF.

On this clone itself: The sample has other DNA sequences that encode this CDR3 too. The chain is built from TRBV9 and TRBJ1-5; TRBD1 matches 9 bases. V trimming: 2 bases; J trimming: 4 bases; junction bases outside the gene matches: 1. Looked up from germline, CDR1 is SGDLS and CDR2 is YYNGEE. CDR3 length: 14 residues. The CDR3 coding sequence is TGTGCCAGCAGCGTTGGACAGGGGAATCAGCCCCAGCATTTT. Translating gives CASSVGQGNQPQHF.

The J gene is TRBJ2-3, the V gene TRBV7-3; D may be TRBD2 (6 bases). Trimming shortened V by 2 bases and J by 0 bases, and 12 bases separated the two germline ends. From germline, CDR1 is SGHTA and CDR2 FQGTGA. The CDR3 loop spans 16 amino acids. The CDR3 loop reads CASSLAGTFSTDTQYF. CDR3 in DNA: TGTGCCAGCAGCTTAGCGGGGACCTTTAGCACAGATACGCAGTATTTT.

The chain has TRBV13 and TRBJ1-3; D perhaps matches TRBD1 (6 bases). Germline V gene data show CDR1 as PRHDT and CDR2 as FYEKMQ (reference sequence). Trimming cost V 5 bases and J 0 bases, with 20 bases left between them. CDR3 length equals 18 residues. CDR3 nucleotides: TGTGCCAGCAGCCCGGACAGATCCACCACCTACTCTGGAAACACCATATATTTT. Translating it yields CASSPDRSTTYSGNTIYF.

In this sample, this clone turned up once. The chain joins TRBV23-1 to TRBJ1-2, with TRBD1 as a possible D gene (5 bases). TRBV23-1 qualifies as an ORF whose function is uncertain. This CDR3 has 14 amino acids. The V and J ends lost 9 bases and 0 bases respectively, with 14 bases between them. CDR3 protein: CASGAAGPNYGYTF. CDR3 bases: TGCGCCAGTGGGGCAGCAGGGCCTAACTATGGCTACACCTTC.

This clone has just one count. This chain uses TRBV30 with TRBJ1-2; 7 positions agree with TRBD1. Germline loops: CDR1 GTSNPN, CDR2 SVGIG (reference sequence). Unmatched junction bases numbered 7, after V lost 0 bases and J lost 6 bases. The CDR3 runs to 14 residues. CDR3 sequence: CAWSVGGRSDGYTF. CDR3 sequence (DNA): TGTGCCTGGAGTGTAGGGGGCAGGTCGGATGGCTACACCTTC.

J is TRBJ2-7 and V is TRBV27, with D possibly being TRBD2 (6 bases). The CDR3 sequence is 16 residues long. From germline, CDR1 is MNHEY and CDR2 SMNVEV (reference sequence). Trimming took 5 bases from V and 0 from J, leaving 17 bases between them. DNA for the CDR3: TGTGCCAGCAGTCCCAGCCTAGCGCCTTTCTCCTACGAGCAGTACTTC. Encoded protein: CASSPSLAPFSYEQYF.

The chain carries TRBV25-1 and TRBJ2-7, with a tentative D call TRBD2 (7 bases). From germline, CDR1 is MGHDK and CDR2 SYGVNS. This CDR3 is built from 14 residues. The V end lost 8 bases, the J end lost 2 bases, and 16 bases lay between the germline ends. The CDR3 spells CASWGGQGTYEQYF. As DNA, the CDR3 is TGTGCCAGCTGGGGAGGGCAGGGGACCTACGAGCAGTACTTC.

V gene TRBV29-1 combines with J gene TRBJ2-4; TRBD2 matches 7 bases. CDR1 is SQVTM, CDR2 ANQGSEA, per germline. V lost 7 bases, J lost 6 bases, and 3 bases stayed unmatched. This CDR3 comprises 11 residues. For the CDR3, the DNA is TGCAGCGCGACGGGGGGAAACATTCAGTACTTC. Encoded protein: CSATGGNIQYF.

The chain is built from TRBV7-9 and TRBJ2-1; tentative D call: TRBD2 (6 bases). This CDR3 spans 13 amino acids. The V end was cut by 8 bases, the J end by 2 bases, with 10 bases between. The germline CDR1 and CDR2 sequences are SEHNR and FQNEAQ (reference sequence). The CDR3 here is CASVGSPYNEQFF. CDR3 nucleotide sequence: TGTGCCAGCGTCGGGAGCCCCTACAATGAGCAGTTCTTC.

The genes are TRBV25-1 and TRBJ2-3; D perhaps matches TRBD1 (6 bases). Germline lookup yields CDR1 MGHDK and CDR2 SYGVNS. The CDR3 is made up of 15 amino acids. V gave up 3 bases and J gave up 0 bases, with 10 bases separating them. CDR3 sequence reads: CASSDGQLSTDTQYF. Here the CDR3 DNA reads TGTGCCAGCAGTGACGGACAGCTTAGCACAGATACGCAGTATTTT. The whole variable domain, remainder taken from reference TRBV25-1 and TRBJ2-3, is EADIYQTPRYLVIGTGKKITLECSQTMGHDKMYWYQQDPGMELHLIHYSYGVNSTEKGDLSSESTVSRIRTEHFPLTLESARPSHTSQYLCASSDGQLSTDTQYFGPGTRLTVL.

This chain uses TRBV2 with TRBJ1-3; the D gene is possibly TRBD1 (6 bases). The germline V gene has CDR1 SNHLY and CDR2 FYNNEI. Trimming stripped 10 bases from V and 2 bases from J, with 15 bases between. The CDR3 loop spans 14 amino acids. This CDR3 is CATATGLTGNTIYF. CDR3 bases: TGTGCCACAGCGACAGGTCTCACTGGAAACACCATATATTTT.

J is TRBJ2-2 and V is TRBV19; 10 positions agree with TRBD1. Per germline, CDR1 LNHDA and CDR2 SQIVND (reference sequence). The CDR3 consists of 15 residues. V trimming: 5 bases; J trimming: 5 bases; junction bases outside the gene matches: 5. The CDR3 nucleotides read TGTGCCAGTAGTCCTAGACAGGGGGCAACCGGGGAGCTGTTTTTT. Translating it yields CASSPRQGATGELFF. Drawing the rest from reference TRBV19 and TRBJ2-2, the complete variable domain is DGGITQSPKYLFRKEGQNVTLSCEQNLNHDAMYWYRQDPGQGLRLIYYSQIVNDFQKGDIAEGYSVSREKKESFPLTVTSAQKNPTAFYLCASSPRQGATGELFFGEGSRLTVL.

The chain has TRBV5-4 and TRBJ2-7, with 10 bases fitting TRBD2. Unmatched junction bases numbered 16, after V lost 7 bases and J lost 0 bases. There are 18 residues in the CDR3. Germline assignment: CDR1 SGHNT and CDR2 YYREEE (reference sequence). The CDR3 DNA sequence: TGTGCCAGCTACCCGGGACTAGCGCCTCTAATCAGCTCCTACGAGCAGTACTTC. It translates to CASYPGLAPLISSYEQYF. The variable domain in full, with the rest retrieved from reference TRBV5-4 and TRBJ2-7, is ETGVTQSPTHLIKTRGQQVTLRCSSQSGHNTVSWYQQALGQGPQFIFQYYREEENGRGNFPPRFSGLQFPNYSSELNVNALELDDSALYLCASYPGLAPLISSYEQYFGPGTRLTVT.

This clone was recorded once. The V and J genes are TRBV27 and TRBJ2-7; tentative D call: TRBD1 (6 bases). CDR1 is MNHEY and CDR2 is SMNVEV in the germline V gene (reference sequence). The CDR3 loop spans 14 amino acids. V was cut by 10 bases and J by 3 bases, with 19 bases left in between. For the CDR3, the DNA is TGTGCCACGAGGGGTAGGGACACCGACTACGAGCAGTACTTC. Translation gives CATRGRDTDYEQYF.

The chain joins TRBV19 to TRBJ2-1; perhaps TRBD2 as D (5 bases). Germline-derived CDR1 and CDR2 are LNHDA and SQIVND (reference sequence). The CDR3 totals 15 residues. Deletions cut 0 bases from V and 4 bases from J, with 10 bases between. CDR3: CASSIEDFPYNEQFF. The CDR3 region has the DNA TGTGCCAGTAGTATAGAGGACTTCCCTTACAATGAGCAGTTCTTC.

The gene calls are TRBV19 and TRBJ2-7; perhaps TRBD2 as D (7 bases). Germline CDR1 and CDR2: LNHDA and SQIVND (reference sequence). Trimming cost V 3 bases and J 3 bases, with 15 bases left between them. The CDR3 sequence is 15 residues long. The CDR3 DNA reads TGTGCCAGTAGTATTGGAAGGGGGGGTGGCTACGAGCAGTACTTC. This sequence encodes CASSIGRGGGYEQYF. The complete variable domain, with remaining parts taken from reference TRBV19 and TRBJ2-7, reads DGGITQSPKYLFRKEGQNVTLSCEQNLNHDAMYWYRQDPGQGLRLIYYSQIVNDFQKGDIAEGYSVSREKKESFPLTVTSAQKNPTAFYLCASSIGRGGGYEQYFGPGTRLTVT.